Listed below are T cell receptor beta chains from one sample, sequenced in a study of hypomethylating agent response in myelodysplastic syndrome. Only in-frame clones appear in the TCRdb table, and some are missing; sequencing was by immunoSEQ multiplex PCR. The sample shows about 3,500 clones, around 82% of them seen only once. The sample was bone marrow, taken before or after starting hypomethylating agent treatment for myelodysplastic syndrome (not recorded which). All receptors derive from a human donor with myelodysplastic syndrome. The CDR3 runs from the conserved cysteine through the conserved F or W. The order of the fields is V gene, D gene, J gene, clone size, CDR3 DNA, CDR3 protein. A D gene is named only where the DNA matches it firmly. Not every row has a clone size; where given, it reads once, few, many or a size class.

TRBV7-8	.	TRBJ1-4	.	TGTGCCAGCAGCTTAGTTGCTGGTAATAATGAAAAACTGTTTTTT	CASSLVAGNNEKLFF
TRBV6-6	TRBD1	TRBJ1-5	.	TGTGCCAGCAGGGGGACAGGGATGAATCAGCCCCAGCATTTT	CASRGTGMNQPQHF
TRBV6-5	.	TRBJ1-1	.	TGTGCCAGCACCTCACTAGGGGGCACTGAAGCTTTCTTT	CASTSLGGTEAFF
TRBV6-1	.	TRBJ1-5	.	TGTGCCAGCTGGAAGGGTGACAATCAGCCCCAGCATTTT	CASWKGDNQPQHF
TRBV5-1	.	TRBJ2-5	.	TGCGCCAGCAGCTTCCCGGGCAGCCAAGAGACCCAGTACTTC	CASSFPGSQETQYF
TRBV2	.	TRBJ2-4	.	TGTGCCAGCACTCAACAGGGTCCCTCAGCCAAAAACATTCAGTACTTC	CASTQQGPSAKNIQYF
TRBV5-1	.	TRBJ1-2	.	TGCGCCAGCAGCCGGGACGGGGGGGATGGCTACACCTTC	CASSRDGGDGYTF
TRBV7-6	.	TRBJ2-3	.	TGTGCCAGCAGCTTAGCAGAGGGAGCTTTGTCTAGCACAGATACGCAGTATTTT	CASSLAEGALSSTDTQYF
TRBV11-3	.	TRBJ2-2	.	TGTGCCAGCAGCTTAGGGTGGGGGTTTTCCGGCACCGGGGAGCTGTTTTTT	CASSLGWGFSGTGELFF
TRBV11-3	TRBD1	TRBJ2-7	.	TGTGCCAGCAGCCTTGGACAGGGGCGATACGAGCAGTACTTC	CASSLGQGRYEQYF
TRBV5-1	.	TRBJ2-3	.	TGCGCCAGCAGAGTTTCAGATACGCAGTATTTT	CASRVSDTQYF
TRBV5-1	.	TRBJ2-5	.	TGCGCCAGCAGCTTTAGTCTGGGGGAGGAGACCCAGTACTTC	CASSFSLGEETQYF
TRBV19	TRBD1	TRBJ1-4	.	TGTGCCAGTAGTACGATACCGGGACAGGGAAGTGAAAAACTGTTTTTT	CASSTIPGQGSEKLFF
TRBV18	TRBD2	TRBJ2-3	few	TGTGCCAGCTCACCATACGCGGGAGGTAACACAGATACGCAGTATTTT	CASSPYAGGNTDTQYF
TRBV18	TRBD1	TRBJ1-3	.	TGTGCCAGCTCATCGACAGGGGGCTTCTCTGGAAACACCATATATTTT	CASSSTGGFSGNTIYF
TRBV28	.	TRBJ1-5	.	TGTGCCAGCAGAAACAGCAATCAGCCCCAGCATTTT	CASRNSNQPQHF
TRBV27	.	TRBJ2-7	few	TGTGCCAGCAGTTTAGGCGGGACCCCCAACGAGCAGTACTTC	CASSLGGTPNEQYF
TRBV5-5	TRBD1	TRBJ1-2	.	TGTGCCAGCAGCTTGGGGACAGGGTCTAACTATGGCTACACCTTC	CASSLGTGSNYGYTF
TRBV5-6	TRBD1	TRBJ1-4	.	TGTGCCAGCAGGCAGCTGGGACAGGGAAGGGGTCGCGAAAAACTGTTTTTT	CASRQLGQGRGREKLFF
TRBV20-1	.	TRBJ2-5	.	TGCAGTGCGGAGCGGCAAGAGACCCAGTACTTC	CSAERQETQYF
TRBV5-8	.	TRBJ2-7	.	TGTGCCAGCAGCTTGGGACGTCCCGCGGACGAGCAGTACTTC	CASSLGRPADEQYF
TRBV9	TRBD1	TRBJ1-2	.	TGTGCCAGCAGCGTGGGACAGGGACAGGGGGAAGGCTACACCTTC	CASSVGQGQGEGYTF
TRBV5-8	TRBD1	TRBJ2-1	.	TGTGCCAGCAGCTTTCGGGACAGGTCGTTCTTC	CASSFRDRSFF
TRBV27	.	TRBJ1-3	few	TGTGCCAGCAGTTATAAATCGGATGGAAACACCATATATTTT	CASSYKSDGNTIYF
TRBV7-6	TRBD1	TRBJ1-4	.	TGTGCCAGCAGCATGACCGGGACAGGGGATGAAAAACTGTTTTTT	CASSMTGTGDEKLFF
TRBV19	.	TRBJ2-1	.	TGTGCCAGCTCCCTTTCGGGAGCTACCCCCTACAATGAGCAGTTCTTC	CASSLSGATPYNEQFF
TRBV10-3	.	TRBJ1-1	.	TGTGCCATCAGTGAGTCCGGGACGGGGAACACTGAAGCTTTCTTT	CAISESGTGNTEAFF
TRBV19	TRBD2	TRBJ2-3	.	TGTGCCAGTAGCCCCAGGACTAGCGGGATGGTTACAGATACGCAGTATTTT	CASSPRTSGMVTDTQYF
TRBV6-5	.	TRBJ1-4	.	TGTGCCAGCAGTGACACACAGGGTGGCGAAAAACTGTTTTTT	CASSDTQGGEKLFF
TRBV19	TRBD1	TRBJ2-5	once	TGTGCCAGTAGTCGGGACAGCCAAGAGACCCAGTACTTC	CASSRDSQETQYF
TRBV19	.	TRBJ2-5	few	TGTGCCAGTGGGGACTTGCAAGAGACCCAGTACTTC	CASGDLQETQYF
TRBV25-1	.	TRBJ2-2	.	TGTGCCAGCAGTGAATTGCGGACCGCGAACACCGGGGAGCTGTTTTTT	CASSELRTANTGELFF
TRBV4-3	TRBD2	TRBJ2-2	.	TGCGCCAGCAGCCAAGATAAGGTGGGACTAGCGTTCGGGGAGCTGTTTTTT	CASSQDKVGLAFGELFF
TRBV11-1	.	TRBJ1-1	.	TGTGCCAGCATCCATCCTAACTCGGGGGACACTGAAGCTTTCTTT	CASIHPNSGDTEAFF
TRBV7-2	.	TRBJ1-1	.	TGTGCCAGCAGTCTTACTTGGAAAGCTTTCTTT	CASSLTWKAFF
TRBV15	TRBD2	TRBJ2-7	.	TGTGCCACCAGCTTGGGGGGGAGGATCAACGAGCAGTACTTC	CATSLGGRINEQYF
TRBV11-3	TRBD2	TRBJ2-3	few	TGTGCCAGCAGCTTTCGGCGGGGGAGCACAGATACGCAGTATTTT	CASSFRRGSTDTQYF
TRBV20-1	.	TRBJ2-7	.	TGCAGTGCTAGAGATCTTTACGAGCAGTACTTC	CSARDLYEQYF
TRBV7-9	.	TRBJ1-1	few	TGTGCCAGCAGCTTAGGGGGAATCAACACTGAAGCTTTCTTT	CASSLGGINTEAFF
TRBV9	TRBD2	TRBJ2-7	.	TGTGCCAGCAGCGTAGGACTAGCGGGGGGAATATCCTACGAGCAGTACTTC	CASSVGLAGGISYEQYF
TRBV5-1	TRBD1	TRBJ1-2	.	TGTGCCAGCAGCCTTCCTATCGACAGGGTCTATGGCTACACCTTC	CASSLPIDRVYGYTF
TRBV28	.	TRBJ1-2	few	TGTGCCATCGCGCGGGGGGGCGAACGCCTTTATGGCTACACCTTC	CAIARGGERLYGYTF
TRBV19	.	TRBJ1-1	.	TGTGCCAGTAGTTTCGGACAGACGAACACTGAAGCTTTCTTT	CASSFGQTNTEAFF
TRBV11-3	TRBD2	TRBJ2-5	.	TGTGCCAGCAGCCCACGACTAGCGGACCAAGAGACCCAGTACTTC	CASSPRLADQETQYF
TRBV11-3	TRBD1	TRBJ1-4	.	TGTGCCAGCAGCTTAGCAGGGGGAGTCGAAAAACTGTTTTTT	CASSLAGGVEKLFF
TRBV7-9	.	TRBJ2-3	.	TGTGCCAGCAGGTCACGCACAGATACGCAGTATTTT	CASRSRTDTQYF
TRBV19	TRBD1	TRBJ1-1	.	TGTGCCAGTAGTTCCTCCTACAGGGGCTTGGGTGAAGCTTTCTTT	CASSSSYRGLGEAFF